This TCR beta chain was documented in a study of siplizumab effects on memory and regulatory T cells. Findings and caveats of the study: Among alloreactive clones, only a minor fraction mapped to unstimulated subsets. Naive T cells apparently outstripped memory cells in diversity and seemed major alloresponse contributors. Controls had approximately 27% Treg-derived mappable alloreactive CD4+ clones on average, versus approximately 69% with siplizumab. Of the proliferating CD4+ or CD8+ clones, roughly 80-95% lacked a naive or memory phenotype that could be assigned.

For this clone: Its antigen is not known.

Produced via immunoSEQ multiplex PCR; TCRdb's table is partial and in-frame only. The sample shows over 90,000 clones, roughly nine tenths of them seen only once. Per germline, CDR1 LNHDA and CDR2 SQIVND (reference sequence). With V trimmed by 5 bases and J by 7 bases, 4 bases remained unmatched. This CDR3 comprises 14 residues. This chain uses TRBV19 with TRBJ2-1, with 11 bases that match TRBD2. The sample comprised CD4+ T cells sorted from blood. The source is a human donor in good health. The CDR3 nucleotides read TGTGCCAGTAGTGCGACTAGCGGGACGAATGAGCAGTTCTTC. Protein sequence: CASSATSGTNEQFF.